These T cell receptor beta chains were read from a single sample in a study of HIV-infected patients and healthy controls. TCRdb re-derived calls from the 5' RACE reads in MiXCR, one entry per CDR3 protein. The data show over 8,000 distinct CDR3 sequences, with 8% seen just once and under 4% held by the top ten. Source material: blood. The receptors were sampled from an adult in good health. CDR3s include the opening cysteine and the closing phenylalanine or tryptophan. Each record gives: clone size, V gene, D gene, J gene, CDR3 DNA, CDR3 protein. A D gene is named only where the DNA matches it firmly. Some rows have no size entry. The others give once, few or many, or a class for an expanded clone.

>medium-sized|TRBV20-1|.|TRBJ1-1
TGCAGTGCTAGAGATGTCTCGAAGGGAGGGGACACTGAAGCTTTCTTT
CSARDVSKGGDTEAFF
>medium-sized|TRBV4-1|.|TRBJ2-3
TGCGCCAGCAGCCAAGGACCGGGGGATACGCAGTATTTT
CASSQGPGDTQYF
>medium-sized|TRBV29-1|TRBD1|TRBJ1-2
TGCAGCGTTTTAACCGGGACAGGGAGATATGGCTACACCTTC
CSVLTGTGRYGYTF
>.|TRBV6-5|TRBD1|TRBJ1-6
TGTGCCAGCAGGCCGGGACAGGGGACGGGGTCACCCCTCCACTTT
CASRPGQGTGSPLHF
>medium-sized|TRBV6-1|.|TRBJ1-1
TGTGCCAGCACTTTGACAGCCTCTGAAGCTTTCTTT
CASTLTASEAFF
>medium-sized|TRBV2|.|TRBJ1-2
TGTGCCAGCAGTCGCCAGCCGGCAAACCCGACCTACTATGGCTACACCTTC
CASSRQPANPTYYGYTF
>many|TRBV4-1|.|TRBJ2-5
TGCGCCAGCAGCCAAGATCTCGATACGCTCGCTCAAGAGACCCAGTACTTC
CASSQDLDTLAQETQYF
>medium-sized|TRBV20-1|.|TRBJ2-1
TGCAGTGCTAGCTGTGGGCCAAGCTCCTACAATGAGCAGTTCTTC
CSASCGPSSYNEQFF
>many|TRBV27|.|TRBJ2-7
TGTGCCAGCAGTTTCGGGACTGGGGACTACGAGCAGTACTTC
CASSFGTGDYEQYF
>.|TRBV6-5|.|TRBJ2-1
TGTGCCAGCAGTACCAGTTTGGGGGGTGAGCAGTTCTTC
CASSTSLGGEQFF
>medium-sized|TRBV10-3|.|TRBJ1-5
TGTGCCATCAGTGAGGACATTAATCAGCCCCAGCATTTT
CAISEDINQPQHF
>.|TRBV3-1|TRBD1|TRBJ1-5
TGTGCCAGCAGCCAAGCCGGGACAGGGGGCAATCAGCCCCAGCATTTT
CASSQAGTGGNQPQHF
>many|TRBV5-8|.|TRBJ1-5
TGTGCCAGCAGCTTGGTAGTATTGGCAGAAACCAATCAGCCCCAGCATTTT
CASSLVVLAETNQPQHF
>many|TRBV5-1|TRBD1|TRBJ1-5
TGCGCCAGCAGCCCCGGGACAGGGGTGAGTCAGCCCCAGCATTTT
CASSPGTGVSQPQHF
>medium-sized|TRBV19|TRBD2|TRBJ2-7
TGTGCCAGTAGTAACTTAGCGGGGGGGCCCTACGAGCAGTACTTC
CASSNLAGGPYEQYF
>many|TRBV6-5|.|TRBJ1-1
TGTGCCAGCAGTCCGAGGCAGACGAACACTGAAGCTTTCTTT
CASSPRQTNTEAFF